This T cell receptor beta chain derives from a study of spatial heterogeneity in lung cancer. Whole-study context: Alpha-chain sequences were detected in numbers that were consistently lower than beta-chain sequences. Matched bulk RNA-seq provided a T cell module score, and TCR transcript counts in tumor regions correlated strongly with it. Study-level findings and limits: Tumors with more nonsynonymous mutations had more expanded intratumoral alpha and beta TCRs.

TCRdb reprocessed the 5' RACE reads with MiXCR, giving one entry per CDR3 protein. The sample lists 15,000 or so distinct CDR3 sequences, approximately 4.5% occurring once. This clonotype was counted ten times or more. Antigen: not known. The time point was: sample taken at primary tumor resection. Specimen: lung tumor tissue, collected at surgery. This TCR was sampled from a female donor with early-stage non-small cell lung cancer.

CDR3 sequence: CSASRDGNNYGYTF. CDR3 sequence (DNA): TGCAGTGCTAGTCGGGACGGCAATAACTATGGCTACACCTTC. The chain joins TRBV20-1 to TRBJ1-2; tentative D call: TRBD1 (5 bases). Trimming removed 3 bases from V and 1 base from J, with 12 bases in between. The CDR3 runs 14 residues. CDR1 and CDR2 (germline): DFQATT, SNEGSKA (reference sequence).